These 7 T cell receptor beta chains share one sample of origin, sequenced in a study of shared clonotypes between healthy human individuals. Method: immunoSEQ multiplex PCR; TCRdb's copy keeps in-frame clones and lacks some. The repertoire holds some 360,000 clones, 73% seen once, with roughly a tenth in the top ten. Sample: memory CD4+ T cells sorted from blood. Subset denoted: CD45RA-negative fraction. The receptor source for this set is a man aged 25-45 years in good health.

The gene calls are TRBV27 and TRBJ2-7; maybe TRBD2 (5 bases). Looked up from germline, CDR1 is MNHEY and CDR2 is SMNVEV (reference sequence). Between the trimmed V and J ends, which lost 6 bases and 5 bases, there was a span of 17 bases. This CDR3 has 14 amino acids. CDR3 nucleotides: TGTGCCAGCAGGACGCCCGACGGGATCAACGAGCAGTACTTC. Its protein product is CASRTPDGINEQYF.

This clone was counted a single time. The chain joins TRBV28 to TRBJ2-4; D is unresolved. The V and J ends lost 5 bases and 0 bases respectively, with 17 bases between them. Germline values: CDR1 MDHEN, CDR2 SYDVKM. The CDR3 consists of 17 residues. The CDR3 DNA is TGTGCCAGCAGTCCCCTAGACGGCCAGGTAGCCAAAAACATTCAGTACTTC. Its translation: CASSPLDGQVAKNIQYF.

The chain has TRBV6-6 and TRBJ2-7; weak D call: TRBD1 (6 bases). The CDR3 consists of 15 residues. Germline-derived CDR1 and CDR2 are MNHNY and SVGAGI (reference sequence). Trimming removed 0 bases at V and 5 bases at J, with 14 bases between. The CDR3 DNA reads TGTGCCAGCAGTTACTCCCGGGCAGGGGCAAACGAGCAGTACTTC. This encodes CASSYSRAGANEQYF.

This chain uses TRBV7-9 with TRBJ2-1; possible D gene TRBD2, 5 bases. The CDR3 covers 15 residues. Looked up from germline, CDR1 is SEHNR and CDR2 is FQNEAQ (reference sequence). V shed 5 bases and J shed 3 bases, with 14 bases lying between them. CDR3 sequence reads: CASSPTFAGYNEQFF. CDR3 sequence (DNA): TGTGCCAGCAGCCCTACTTTTGCGGGCTACAATGAGCAGTTCTTC.

The gene calls are TRBV6-5 and TRBJ1-6; D call uncertain. With 1 base removed from V and 4 bases from J, the gap between germline ends came to 11 bases. CDR1 is MNHEY, CDR2 SVGAGI, per germline. This CDR3 is built from 16 residues. The CDR3 sequence: CASSYWFGDYNSPLHF. The CDR3 bases are TGTGCCAGCAGTTACTGGTTCGGAGATTATAATTCACCCCTCCACTTT.

The rearrangement uses TRBV5-1 and TRBJ2-3; D is ambiguous. This CDR3 contains 13 residues. V shed 4 bases and J shed 0 bases, with 6 bases lying between them. Germline CDR1 SGHRS, CDR2 YFSETQ. The DNA for the CDR3 is TGCGCCAGCAGCCCCCATAGCACAGATACGCAGTATTTT. Translated, it gives CASSPHSTDTQYF. The complete variable domain, with remaining parts taken from reference TRBV5-1 and TRBJ2-3, reads KAGVTQTPRYLIKTRGQQVTLSCSPISGHRSVSWYQQTPGQGLQFLFEYFSETQRNKGNFPGRFSGRQFSNSRSEMNVSTLELGDSALYLCASSPHSTDTQYFGPGTRLTVL.

This rearrangement joins TRBV15 to TRBJ2-1, with 8 bases aligning to TRBD1. Germline values: CDR1 LNHNV, CDR2 YYDKDF (reference sequence). This CDR3 is 15 amino acids long. The ends lost 4 bases at V and 0 bases at J; junction bases unmatched: 2. The CDR3, as DNA: TGTGCCACCAGCAATCAGGGGGCCTCCTACAATGAGCAGTTCTTC. Translated, it gives CATSNQGASYNEQFF.